The following is a T cell receptor (beta chain) sequence with its context. Distinct nucleotide sequences in the sample also encode this CDR3. The sample is drawn from a study of blood T cell repertoires in COVID-19. As for the study in general: COVID-19 samples collected from the United States, Italy and Spain covered acute and convalescent phases.

V lost 1 base and J 4 bases, leaving 6 bases between the germline ends. Germline V lookup: CDR1 LGHDT, CDR2 YNNKEL (reference sequence). This CDR3 has 13 amino acids. Data came from immunoSEQ multiplex PCR; TCRdb stores just in-frame clones and leaves some out. Among about 360,000 clones, 70% to 90% were seen once, and the ten largest hold around 3%. Sequencing used peripheral blood. This chain connects TRBV3-1 (or the pseudogene TRBV3-2) to TRBJ2-3; no clear D gene. The clonotype was recovered from a human donor in a cohort sampled during active COVID-19. CDR3 DNA: TGTGCCAGCAGCCAAGTCCGGGCAGATACGCAGTATTTT. Its translation is CASSQVRADTQYF.